This TCR beta chain was recovered during a study of T cell changes during pregnancy in multiple sclerosis. CDR1 and CDR2 (germline): SGHDT, YYEEEE. The CDR3 is 16 amino acids. The trim removed 0 bases at V and 7 bases at J, leaving 5 bases unmatched. Profiled with immunoSEQ multiplex PCR; TCRdb holds only in-frame clones, not every one. This table holds 41,000 or so clones, roughly 90% found once. The sequence came from a female donor with multiple sclerosis, enrolled in a pregnancy study. The sample in question was CD8+ T cells from peripheral blood mononuclear cells, obtained in the third trimester of pregnancy. The chain employs TRBV5-6 and TRBJ2-1, with TRBD2 matching over 12 bases. The CDR3 is CASSLGTSGATNEQFF. The CDR3, as DNA: TGTGCCAGCAGCTTGGGGACTAGCGGGGCTACTAATGAGCAGTTCTTC.